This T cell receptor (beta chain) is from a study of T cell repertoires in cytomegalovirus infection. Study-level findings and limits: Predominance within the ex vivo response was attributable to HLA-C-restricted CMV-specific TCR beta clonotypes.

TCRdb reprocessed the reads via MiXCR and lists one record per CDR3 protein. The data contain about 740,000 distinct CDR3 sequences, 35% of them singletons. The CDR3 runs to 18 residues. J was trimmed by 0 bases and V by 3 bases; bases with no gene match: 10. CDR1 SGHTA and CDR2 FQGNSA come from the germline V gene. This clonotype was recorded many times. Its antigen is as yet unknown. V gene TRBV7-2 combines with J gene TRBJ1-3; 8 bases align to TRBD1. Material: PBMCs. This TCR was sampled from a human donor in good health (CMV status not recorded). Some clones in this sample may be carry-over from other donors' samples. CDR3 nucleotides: TGTGCCAGCAGCTTTAGTGGATTAGGACAGGGCTCTGGAAACACCATATATTTT. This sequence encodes CASSFSGLGQGSGNTIYF.